Listed below are T cell receptor beta chains from one sample, sequenced in a study of blood T cell repertoires in COVID-19. This table comes from immunoSEQ multiplex PCR, and its TCRdb copy is limited to in-frame clones, with some not included. The sample contains some 300,000 clones, about 89% of which appear only once. The sequencing input was PBMCs or T cells enriched from blood (not recorded which). The receptors originated from a woman between 35 and 50 years old who had recovered from COVID-19. CDR3s include the opening cysteine and the closing phenylalanine or tryptophan. Each record gives: V gene, clone size, D gene, J gene, CDR3 protein, CDR3 DNA. A D gene is named only where the DNA matches it firmly. Some rows mark clone size as missing; the rest say once, few, many or name a class of expanded clone.

>TRBV3-1/TRBV3-2|NA|NA|TRBJ1-2
CASSQESGFYGYTF
TGTGCCAGCAGCCAAGAATCAGGATTCTATGGCTACACCTTC
>TRBV19|NA|TRBD2|TRBJ2-3
CASSYGGLAIDTQYF
TGTGCCAGTAGTTATGGGGGACTAGCGATTGATACGCAGTATTTT
>TRBV9|NA|NA|TRBJ2-7
CASSVGQSYEQYF
TGTGCCAGCAGCGTAGGACAGTCCTACGAGCAGTACTTC
>TRBV29-1|few|NA|TRBJ1-2
CSVYGGLYGYTF
TGCAGCGTTTATGGAGGTCTCTATGGCTACACCTTC
>TRBV9|once|TRBD2|TRBJ2-7
CASSFASGRVYEQYF
TGTGCCAGCAGCTTCGCTAGCGGGAGAGTCTACGAGCAGTACTTC
>TRBV12-5|NA|NA|TRBJ1-1
CASGLGENTEAFF
TGTGCTAGTGGTTTAGGGGAGAACACTGAAGCTTTCTTT
>TRBV2|once|TRBD2|TRBJ2-5
CASSGGALETQYF
TGTGCCAGCAGCGGGGGGGCCTTAGAGACCCAGTACTTC
>TRBV27|NA|NA|TRBJ1-2
CASSLLTPREYTF
TGTGCCAGCAGTTTATTGACCCCGAGGGAATACACCTTC
>TRBV11-2|NA|TRBD2|TRBJ2-3
CASSLEVLAGDTQYF
TGTGCCAGCAGCTTAGAGGTTCTAGCGGGAGATACGCAGTATTTT
>TRBV2|NA|NA|TRBJ2-5
CASTSQETQYF
TGTGCCAGCACTAGTCAGGAGACCCAGTACTTC
>TRBV13|NA|NA|TRBJ2-1
CASSLQGGMGNEQFF
TGTGCCAGCAGCTTACAGGGGGGAATGGGCAATGAGCAGTTCTTC
>TRBV5-1|NA|NA|TRBJ2-7
CASSLGGNFLPGVEEQYF
TGCGCCAGCAGCTTGGGGGGTAACTTCCTACCAGGGGTTGAGGAGCAGTACTTC
>TRBV4-3|NA|TRBD1|TRBJ1-5
CASSQDRGWVNQPQHF
TGCGCCAGCAGCCAGGACAGGGGTTGGGTTAATCAGCCCCAGCATTTT
>TRBV10-3|NA|TRBD1|TRBJ1-2
CAISQQGSWGYTF
TGTGCCATCAGCCAACAGGGGAGTTGGGGCTACACCTTC
>TRBV19|NA|TRBD1|TRBJ1-3
CASNNGLDRSSGNTIYF
TGTGCCAGTAATAATGGGTTGGACAGGAGCTCTGGAAACACCATATATTTT
>TRBV19|few|NA|TRBJ1-2
CASSIAGDSYGYTF
TGTGCCAGTAGTATCGCAGGGGATAGCTATGGCTACACCTTC
>TRBV4-3|NA|NA|TRBJ2-1
CASSQGQATYNEQFF
TGCGCCAGCAGCCAAGGACAGGCAACCTACAATGAGCAGTTCTTC
>TRBV9|NA|TRBD2|TRBJ2-3
CASSSSGGDTQYF
TGTGCCAGCAGCTCTAGCGGGGGTGATACGCAGTATTTT
>TRBV12-2|NA|NA|TRBJ2-3
CASRLEVSSAPQYF
TGTGCAAGTCGCTTAGAAGTTAGCTCCGCCCCGCAGTATTTT
>TRBV5-5|NA|NA|TRBJ2-2
CASSLDTGELFF
TGTGCCAGCAGCCTAGACACCGGGGAGCTGTTTTTT
>TRBV5-1|NA|NA|TRBJ1-5
CASSLGGNNQPQHF
TGCGCCAGCAGCTTGGGAGGGAATAATCAGCCCCAGCATTTT
>TRBV2|NA|TRBD2|TRBJ2-3
CASTAGLAGVADTQYF
TGTGCCAGCACCGCCGGACTAGCGGGGGTCGCAGATACGCAGTATTTT
>TRBV10-3|NA|NA|TRBJ2-5
CAISHAAGKETQYF
TGTGCCATCAGTCACGCGGCGGGGAAAGAGACCCAGTACTTC
>TRBV7-8|NA|TRBD2|TRBJ2-5
CASSLGLAGRGPGETQYF
TGTGCCAGCAGCTTAGGGCTAGCGGGGAGAGGGCCCGGAGAGACCCAGTACTTC
>TRBV2|NA|NA|TRBJ2-1
CASSEMAGSHNEQFF
TGTGCCAGCAGTGAAATGGCAGGGTCACACAATGAGCAGTTCTTC
>TRBV6-2/TRBV6-3|few|TRBD2|TRBJ2-3
CASSYGVAGADTQYF
TGTGCCAGCAGTTACGGGGTAGCGGGAGCAGATACGCAGTATTTT
>TRBV6-1|NA|NA|TRBJ2-2
CASSEWVGTRELFF
TGTGCCAGCAGTGAATGGGTGGGGACTCGGGAGCTGTTTTTT
>TRBV29-1|NA|NA|TRBJ2-1
CSVEEQERRQFF
TGCAGCGTTGAAGAACAGGAAAGAAGGCAGTTCTTC
>TRBV21-1|NA|NA|TRBJ2-1
CAKYSGSPDRNEQFF
TGTGCCAAATATAGCGGGAGCCCCGACCGCAATGAGCAGTTCTTC
>TRBV11-2|NA|NA|TRBJ2-1
CASSTRTGRARYNEQFF
TGTGCCAGCAGCACGAGGACAGGGAGGGCTCGCTACAATGAGCAGTTCTTC
>TRBV7-3|NA|TRBD1|TRBJ1-1
CASSSLGQGNTEAFF
TGTGCCAGCAGCTCCCTGGGACAGGGGAACACTGAAGCTTTCTTT
>TRBV2|few|NA|TRBJ2-2
CASTNRPNTGELFF
TGTGCCAGCACTAACAGACCTAACACCGGGGAGCTGTTTTTT
>TRBV19|NA|TRBD2|TRBJ2-3
CASSKAGLTDTQYF
TGTGCCAGTAGTAAAGCGGGGCTCACAGATACGCAGTATTTT
>TRBV5-1|NA|NA|TRBJ2-6
CASTVGGAGANVLTF
TGCGCCAGCACCGTTGGAGGGGCTGGGGCCAACGTCCTGACTTTC
>TRBV6-5|NA|TRBD2|TRBJ2-2
CASRISGGTGELFF
TGTGCCAGCAGGATTAGCGGGGGGACCGGGGAGCTGTTTTTT
>TRBV11-2|once|NA|TRBJ2-1
CASSWTASSYNEQFF
TGTGCCAGCAGCTGGACAGCGAGCTCCTACAATGAGCAGTTCTTC
>TRBV28|NA|TRBD1|TRBJ2-1
CASSRWDRVATGSYNEQFF
TGTGCCAGCAGTCGCTGGGACAGGGTCGCGACAGGGTCGTACAATGAGCAGTTCTTC
>TRBV11-3|NA|TRBD1|TRBJ1-6
CASSPDRANSPLHF
TGTGCCAGCAGCCCGGACAGGGCTAATTCACCCCTCCACTTT
>TRBV18|NA|TRBD1|TRBJ1-2
CASSPSAETGHGYTF
TGTGCCAGCTCACCATCGGCAGAGACAGGGCATGGCTACACCTTC
>TRBV19|NA|NA|TRBJ1-3
CASSIETGRNTIYF
TGTGCCAGTAGTATCGAGACGGGAAGGAACACCATATATTTT
>TRBV5-6|NA|NA|TRBJ2-5
CASSRGWAEETQYF
TGTGCCAGCAGCCGGGGGTGGGCAGAAGAGACCCAGTACTTC
>TRBV4-1|NA|TRBD2|TRBJ2-3
CASSQTTSGGSDTQYF
TGCGCCAGCAGCCAGACGACTAGCGGGGGCTCAGATACGCAGTATTTT
>TRBV11-3|once|TRBD1|TRBJ2-3
CASTRDRGRTDTQYF
TGTGCCAGCACCCGGGACAGGGGACGCACAGATACGCAGTATTTT
>TRBV10-2|NA|NA|TRBJ2-1
CASRRWGLVNEQFF
TGCGCCAGCAGGAGATGGGGACTGGTCAATGAGCAGTTCTTC
>TRBV19|NA|TRBD2|TRBJ2-1
CASSIALTSGSWDNEQFF
TGTGCCAGTAGTATAGCCCTCACTAGCGGGAGTTGGGACAATGAGCAGTTCTTC
>TRBV18|NA|TRBD1|TRBJ2-7
CASSPTGGGYEQYF
TGTGCCAGCTCACCGACAGGGGGAGGGTACGAGCAGTACTTC
>TRBV7-9|NA|TRBD1|TRBJ1-2
CASSIQGGKDGYTF
TGTGCCAGCAGTATACAGGGGGGCAAGGATGGCTACACCTTC
>TRBV6-5|NA|NA|TRBJ2-7
CASSYQGDSYF
TGTGCCAGCAGTTACCAGGGGGACTCGTACTTC
>TRBV28|once|TRBD1|TRBJ2-7
CASKRGQNYEQYF
TGTGCCAGCAAGAGGGGGCAAAACTACGAGCAGTACTTC
>TRBV27|NA|NA|TRBJ2-3
CASSFRFQGGSLPPPGTDTQYF
TGTGCCAGCAGTTTCCGTTTTCAGGGGGGCAGCCTTCCTCCCCCTGGCACAGATACGCAGTATTTT
>TRBV12-3/TRBV12-4|NA|NA|TRBJ1-4
CASGHNEKLFF
TGTGCCAGCGGGCATAATGAAAAACTGTTTTTT
>TRBV30|once|NA|TRBJ2-1
CAWSVRGNEQFF
TGTGCCTGGAGTGTACGGGGGAATGAGCAGTTCTTC
>TRBV4-3|NA|TRBD1|TRBJ1-2
CASSQVVGDSYGYTF
TGCGCCAGCAGCCAAGTAGTGGGGGACAGTTATGGCTACACCTTC
>TRBV7-2|NA|TRBD2|TRBJ2-7
CASSPESGRVSYEQYF
TGTGCCAGCAGCCCCGAGAGCGGGAGGGTCAGCTACGAGCAGTACTTC
>TRBV9|once|TRBD1|TRBJ1-4
CASSRQGQGEKLFF
TGTGCCAGCAGCCGGCAGGGACAGGGGGAAAAACTGTTTTTT
>TRBV7-2|once|TRBD2|TRBJ2-3
CASSPRQPTSSTDTQYF
TGTGCCAGCAGCCCTCGACAGCCGACTAGCAGCACAGATACGCAGTATTTT
>TRBV7-8|NA|NA|TRBJ2-7
CASSLWAGPSYEQYF
TGTGCCAGCAGCTTATGGGCGGGACCATCCTACGAGCAGTACTTC
>TRBV30|NA|NA|TRBJ1-1
CAWSWGGVTEAFF
TGTGCCTGGAGCTGGGGGGGGGTCACTGAAGCTTTCTTT
>TRBV15|NA|TRBD2|TRBJ2-3
CATSTGLASDTQYF
TGTGCCACCAGCACCGGACTAGCGTCAGATACGCAGTATTTT